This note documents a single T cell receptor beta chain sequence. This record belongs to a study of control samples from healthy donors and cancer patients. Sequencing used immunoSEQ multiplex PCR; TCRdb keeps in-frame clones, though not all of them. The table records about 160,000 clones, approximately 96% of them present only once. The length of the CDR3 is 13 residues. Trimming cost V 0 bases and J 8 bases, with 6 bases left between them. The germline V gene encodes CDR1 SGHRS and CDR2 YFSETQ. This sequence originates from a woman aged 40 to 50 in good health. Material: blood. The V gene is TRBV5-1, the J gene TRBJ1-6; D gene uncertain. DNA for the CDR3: TGCGCCAGCAGCTTGGTGGCTGATTCACCCCTCCACTTT. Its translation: CASSLVADSPLHF.